This is a list of T cell receptor beta chains from one sample in a study of shared clonotypes between healthy human individuals. Assay: immunoSEQ multiplex PCR; the TCRdb copy retains only in-frame clones and omits some. The repertoire holds about 2.4 million clones, approximately 92% seen once, with roughly 0.14% in the top ten. Material: naive CD4+ T cells sorted from blood. The origin of the receptors is a man younger than 30 in good health. Each CDR3 is given with its conserved first and last residue. A D gene is named only where the DNA matches it firmly. A row's size may be missing; if present it is once, few, many or a size class.

j_call cdr3_length v_call d_call clone_size cdr3_nt cdr3_aa
TRBJ1-3 11 TRBV30 NA few TGTGCCTGGACAGGGGGAAACACCATATATTTT CAWTGGNTIYF
TRBJ2-7 14 TRBV7-9 NA NA TGTGCCAGCAGCTTAGCGAAGGGCATCTACGAGCAGTACTTC CASSLAKGIYEQYF
TRBJ2-7 15 TRBV5-1 TRBD1 NA TGCGCCAGCAGCTTTATTCCGGGACAGGACTACGAGCAGTACTTC CASSFIPGQDYEQYF
TRBJ2-2 15 TRBV28 TRBD1 NA TGTGCCAGCAGGTTAGGGGACAGGGCGACCGGGGAGCTGTTTTTT CASRLGDRATGELFF
TRBJ2-1 16 TRBV5-5 TRBD2 NA TGTGCCAGCATATTAAGCGGGACCTGGGAATACAATGAGCAGTTCTTC CASILSGTWEYNEQFF
TRBJ1-1 14 TRBV5-1 NA NA TGCGCCAGCAGCGCAACATATGGGAACACTGAAGCTTTCTTT CASSATYGNTEAFF
TRBJ2-7 15 TRBV30 TRBD2 NA TGTGCCTGGAGTGTATGTAGCGGGAGATGGCACGAGCAGTACTTC CAWSVCSGRWHEQYF
TRBJ2-7 16 TRBV5-4 NA NA TGTGCCAGCAGCCTTCCCCAGGGGACCCACTCCTACGAGCAGTACTTC CASSLPQGTHSYEQYF
TRBJ2-3 15 TRBV5-1 NA NA TGCGCCAGCAGGGGGGCAGGCCTAAACACAGATACGCAGTATTTT CASRGAGLNTDTQYF
TRBJ1-1 15 TRBV5-1 NA NA TGCGCCAGCAGCTTGGTGCCCTTAGGGGGCACTGAAGCTTTCTTT CASSLVPLGGTEAFF
TRBJ2-7 18 TRBV9 TRBD2 NA TGTGCCAGCAGCGTAAGTCCTTACTCCGGGACTAGCGGTTACGAGCAGTACTTC CASSVSPYSGTSGYEQYF
TRBJ1-2 15 TRBV7-9 TRBD1 NA TGTGCCAGCAGCTTATGGACAGGCGACTTTGGGGGCTACACCTTC CASSLWTGDFGGYTF
TRBJ1-1 13 TRBV16 NA NA TGTGCCAGCAGCCACGGGGGGTCGACTGAAGCTTTCTTT CASSHGGSTEAFF
TRBJ2-3 15 TRBV7-3 NA once TGTGCCAGCAGCCCCCAGGGATACGAGACAGATACGCAGTATTTT CASSPQGYETDTQYF
TRBJ1-5 14 TRBV5-3 NA NA TGTGCCAGAAGCTTGGGCCAGGGGTGTCAGCCCCAGCATTTT CARSLGQGCQPQHF
TRBJ1-4 15 TRBV30 NA NA TGTGCCTGGAGTGCCCTGACAGTTACTAATGAAAAACTGTTTTTT CAWSALTVTNEKLFF
TRBJ2-7 17 TRBV7-9 NA NA TGTGCCAGCAGCTTAGGAGGTGGCGGGACACCGACCTACGAGCAGTACTTC CASSLGGGGTPTYEQYF
TRBJ1-6 15 TRBV5-6 TRBD1 few TGTGCCAGCAGCGATGGGACAGGCCAGAATTCACCCCTCCACTTT CASSDGTGQNSPLHF
TRBJ2-7 12 TRBV7-9 NA NA TGTGCCAGCAGCTTGGGTGCGTACGAGCAGTACTTC CASSLGAYEQYF
TRBJ2-7 13 TRBV29-1 NA NA TGCAGCGTTGGTCAGAGAATCTCCTACGAGCAGTACTTC CSVGQRISYEQYF